Listed below are T cell receptor beta chains from one sample, sequenced in a study of Graves' ophthalmopathy and Graves' hyperthyroidism. TCRdb itself ran the multiplex PCR reads through MiXCR, one entry per CDR3 protein. The sample shows roughly 1.1 million distinct CDR3 sequences, about 40% of them seen only once. Sequences were obtained from peripheral blood or thyroid tissue (not recorded which). The source is an adult man with Graves' hyperthyroidism. CDR3s include the opening cysteine and the closing phenylalanine or tryptophan. D genes are given only for firm matches. Clone size is stated in some rows and not others, as once, few, many or a class when expanded.

J gene | clone size | D gene | V gene | CDR3 DNA | CDR3 protein
TRBJ2-3 | - | - | TRBV7-2 | TGTGCCAGCAGCTTAGCAGGGACCACAGATACGCAGTATTTT | CASSLAGTTDTQYF
TRBJ1-1 | - | - | TRBV9 | TGTGCCAGCAGTCTTGAGCGGTACACTGAAGCTTTCTTT | CASSLERYTEAFF
TRBJ1-1 | - | - | TRBV25-1 | TGTGCCAGCAGCGTTGGATCCAGGATGAACACTGAAGCTTTCTTT | CASSVGSRMNTEAFF
TRBJ2-7 | few | - | TRBV4-3 | TGCGCCAGCAGCCAAGAGTTCTCGGGTGCCTACGAGCAGTACTTC | CASSQEFSGAYEQYF
TRBJ2-7 | many | - | TRBV20-1 | TGCAGTGCTAGAGATGAGACAGCCATCTCCTACGAGCAGTACTTC | CSARDETAISYEQYF
TRBJ1-6 | many | - | TRBV7-2 | TGTGCCAGCAGTGACACCTATAATTCACCCCTCCACTTT | CASSDTYNSPLHF
TRBJ1-5 | many | TRBD1 | TRBV19 | TGTGCCAGTTCCCTGTTCCAGGGACAGGGCAGCAATCAGCCCCAGCATTTT | CASSLFQGQGSNQPQHF
TRBJ2-7 | - | TRBD1 | TRBV5-1 | TGCGCCAGCAGCTCGGACAGGGGAGACGACGAGCAGTACTTC | CASSSDRGDDEQYF
TRBJ1-6 | - | - | TRBV12-3/TRBV12-4 | TGTGCCAGCAGTCCTTGGGATGGCTCCTATAATTCACCCCTCCACTTT | CASSPWDGSYNSPLHF
TRBJ2-7 | many | - | TRBV2 | TGTGCCAGCAGTGAATACGCGGGGTACGAGCAGTACTTC | CASSEYAGYEQYF
TRBJ1-2 | - | - | TRBV29-1 | TGCAGCGCCGTGCGGGATGGCTACACCTTC | CSAVRDGYTF
TRBJ1-5 | many | - | TRBV7-9 | TGTGCCAGCAGCCCGGGACATGTGCGTCAGCCCCAGCATTTT | CASSPGHVRQPQHF
TRBJ1-1 | many | - | TRBV6-1 | TGTGCCAGCATCCTGGGGGGGTTGGGCACTGAAGCTTTCTTT | CASILGGLGTEAFF
TRBJ1-1 | few | - | TRBV2 | TGTGCCAGCAGTAATTCGAGGCGAACTGAAGCTTTCTTT | CASSNSRRTEAFF
TRBJ2-2 | few | TRBD1 | TRBV5-5 | TGCGCCAGCAGCCAAGTTCGGAACCGGGACAGGCACACCAGGGAGCTGTTTTTT | CASSQVRNRDRHTRELFF